This TCR beta chain was sequenced in a study of T cell changes during pregnancy in multiple sclerosis. TCRdb's table, derived via immunoSEQ multiplex PCR, lists solely in-frame clones and lacks some. The sample has about 70,000 clones, 80% to 95% seen once; the top ten hold over 0.25%. The receptor was isolated from a female donor with multiple sclerosis, enrolled in a pregnancy study. The sequences come from CD4+ T cells from peripheral blood mononuclear cells, collected after pregnancy.

This CDR3 is CAGGREGLQETQYF. In DNA, the CDR3 is TGTGCCGGAGGGAGAGAGGGGCTCCAAGAGACCCAGTACTTC. V gene TRBV5-4 combines with J gene TRBJ2-5; a weak D match, TRBD2 (6 bases). The CDR3 spans 14 residues. Germline V CDR1 and CDR2: SGHNT, YYREEE (reference sequence). V was pared by 10 bases and J by 1 base, with 17 bases between.